This T cell receptor beta chain comes out of a study of blood T cells in healthy people across ages. For the study at large: Per every two T cells, about one barcoded beta molecule was captured by template switching. Overall study results and limits: More naive CD4+ cells and higher diversity were found in long-lived than in aged donors.

A second PCR of roughly 7 to 11 cycles used a sample-barcoded 5' primer and a J-beta primer mix. Carrying 12 random nucleotides, a template-switch adaptor labeled each individual cDNA molecule. TCRdb passed the 5' RACE reads through MiXCR, listing each CDR3 protein once. The repertoire has about 1.4 million distinct CDR3 sequences, almost 60% of them found once; the top ten carry 6.5% to 8%. A note on this clonotype: Its antigen is unknown.

This CDR3 region has 12 residues. Trimming cost V 3 bases and J 8 bases, with 10 bases left between them. The chain uses TRBV12-3 or TRBV12-4 and TRBJ1-1; D not certain. This TCR came from a man younger than 35 in good health. Input material: blood. The chain's CDR3 is CASSFPQREAFF. The CDR3 region has the DNA TGTGCCAGCAGTTTCCCTCAGAGAGAAGCTTTCTTT.